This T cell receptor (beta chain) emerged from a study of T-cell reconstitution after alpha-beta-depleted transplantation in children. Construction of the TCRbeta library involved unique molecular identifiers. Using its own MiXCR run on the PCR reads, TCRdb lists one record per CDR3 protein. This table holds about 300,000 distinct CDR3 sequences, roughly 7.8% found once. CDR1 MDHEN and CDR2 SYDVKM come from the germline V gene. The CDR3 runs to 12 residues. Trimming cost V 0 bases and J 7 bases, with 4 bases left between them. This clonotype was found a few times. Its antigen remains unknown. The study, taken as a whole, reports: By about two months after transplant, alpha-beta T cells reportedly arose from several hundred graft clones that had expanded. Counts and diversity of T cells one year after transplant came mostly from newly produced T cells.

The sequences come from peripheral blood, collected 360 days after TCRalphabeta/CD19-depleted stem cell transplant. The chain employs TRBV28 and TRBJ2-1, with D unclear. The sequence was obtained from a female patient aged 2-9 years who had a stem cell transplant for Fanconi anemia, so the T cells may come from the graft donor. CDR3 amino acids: CASSLWKNEQFF. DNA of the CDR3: TGTGCCAGCAGTTTATGGAAGAATGAGCAGTTCTTC.